The clone carrying this T cell receptor (beta chain) appeared many times. Its antigen is currently unknown. The CDR3 extends over 12 amino acids. Trimming left V 6 bases short and J 5 bases short, with 11 bases between. The entry originates in a study of response to subunit inactivated influenza vaccine. TCRdb itself ran the RT-PCR reads through MiXCR, one entry per CDR3 protein. The profile shows 400,000 to 650,000 distinct CDR3 sequences, approximately 7.7% of them singletons. Broader study findings: Seasonal influenza vaccination, on each occasion, was suggested by the authors to recruit few new T cells.

The chain has TRBV12-3 or TRBV12-4 and TRBJ2-7; D is perhaps TRBD1 (5 bases). This clonotype was obtained from a man aged 50 to 69 who received an inactivated influenza vaccine. Sequencing used PBMCs from blood, obtained around 2 years after vaccination. CDR3 region: CASSFDRDEQYF. The CDR3 nucleotides read TGTGCCAGCAGCTTCGACAGAGACGAGCAGTACTTC.